Presented here are 25 T cell receptor beta chains from one specimen sequenced in a study of shared clonotypes between healthy human individuals. Assay used: immunoSEQ multiplex PCR; TCRdb lists only in-frame clones, some missing. The table includes fewer than 650,000 clones, around 77% detected once. The sample comprised PBMCs. The origin of the receptors is a woman in her thirties or forties in good health. Some clones in this sample may be carry-over from other donors' samples.

This clone was counted once. The J gene is TRBJ2-4, the V gene TRBV7-9; no reliable D call. V lost 0 bases and J 0 bases, leaving 9 bases between the germline ends. The CDR3 loop spans 16 amino acids. Germline lookup yields CDR1 SEHNR and CDR2 FQNEAQ (reference sequence). This CDR3 reads CASSLALPRAKNIQYF. The CDR3 coding sequence is TGTGCCAGCAGCTTAGCCTTACCAAGAGCCAAAAACATTCAGTACTTC.

V is TRBV6-1 and J is TRBJ1-4; D may be TRBD1 (5 bases). The ends were cut back, 2 bases at V and 13 bases at J, with 17 bases in the middle. Germline assignment: CDR1 MNHNS and CDR2 SASEGT. The CDR3 spans 14 residues. DNA of the CDR3: TGTGCCAGCAGTGAAAACCGGGCTACCCAGGGACTGTTTTTT. Encoded protein: CASSENRATQGLFF.

The chain has TRBV2 and TRBJ2-1; no firm D call. In germline, CDR1 is SNHLY, CDR2 FYNNEI. V lost 3 bases, J lost 0 bases, and 12 bases lay in between. The CDR3 extends over 16 amino acids. CDR3 protein: CASSDAGPSSYNEQFF. The CDR3 nucleotides read TGTGCCAGCAGTGACGCCGGGCCCAGCTCCTACAATGAGCAGTTCTTC. The full variable domain, completed using reference TRBV2 and TRBJ2-1, is EPEVTQTPSHQVTQMGQEVILRCVPISNHLYFYWYRQILGQKVEFLVSFYNNEISEKSEIFDDQFSVERPDGSNFTLKIRSTKLEDSAMYFCASSDAGPSSYNEQFFGPGTRLTVL.

The V call is TRBV7-3, the J call TRBJ2-1; tentatively, D is TRBD1 (8 bases). Germline V gives CDR1 SGHTA, CDR2 FQGTGA. This CDR3 comprises 17 residues. Trimming cost V 5 bases and J 7 bases, with 24 bases left between them. The CDR3: CASSTTGGQALGNEQFF. The CDR3 nucleotides read TGTGCCAGCAGCACCACGGGGGGACAGGCTCTTGGGAATGAGCAGTTCTTC.

The chain employs TRBV15 and TRBJ2-2; 8 nucleotides align to TRBD2. This CDR3 is built from 16 residues. The germline V gene has CDR1 LNHNV and CDR2 YYDKDF (reference sequence). V gave up 4 bases and J gave up 4 bases; unmatched junction bases: 8. This CDR3 reads CATSTSSGSVTGELFF. The CDR3 DNA is TGTGCCACCAGCACATCGAGCGGGAGTGTCACCGGGGAGCTGTTTTTT.

This sequence joins TRBV6-5 and TRBJ2-3; possibly TRBD2 for D (6 bases). Germline V CDR1 and CDR2: MNHEY, SVGAGI. This CDR3 spans 11 amino acids. V shed 7 bases and J shed 5 bases, with 7 bases lying between them. The CDR3 nucleotides are TGTGCCAGCAAAGCGGGAGATACGCAGTATTTT. This gives the protein CASKAGDTQYF.

The chain uses TRBV5-4 and TRBJ1-1, with a weak D call TRBD1 (5 bases). The CDR3 has 13 residues. Trimming left V 3 bases short and J 10 bases short, with 16 bases between. Germline assignment: CDR1 SGHNT and CDR2 YYREEE (reference sequence). The CDR3 reads CASSWTGGEGAFF. The CDR3 DNA reads TGTGCCAGCAGCTGGACTGGGGGAGAGGGAGCTTTCTTT.

The V gene is TRBV9, the J gene TRBJ1-3; a possible D gene is TRBD1 (6 bases). This CDR3 has 22 amino acids. CDR1 and CDR2 (germline): SGDLS, YYNGEE. Deletions cut 0 bases from V and 0 bases from J, with 28 bases between. CDR3: CASSVAIGRGHDTLISGNTIYF. The CDR3 bases are TGTGCCAGCAGCGTAGCTATCGGCAGGGGTCACGACACGCTAATCTCTGGAAACACCATATATTTT. Complete variable domain (other parts from reference TRBV9 and TRBJ1-3): DSGVTQTPKHLITATGQRVTLRCSPRSGDLSVYWYQQSLDQGLQFLIQYYNGEERAKGNILERFSAQQFPDLHSELNLSSLELGDSALYFCASSVAIGRGHDTLISGNTIYFGEGSWLTVV.

V usage is TRBV2 and J usage is TRBJ2-2; 8 nucleotides align to TRBD2. CDR1 and CDR2 (germline): SNHLY, FYNNEI. J was trimmed by 7 bases and V by 7 bases; bases with no gene match: 14. This CDR3 is built from 16 residues. The CDR3 is CASTRSTGGPVGELFF. The DNA of the CDR3 is TGTGCCAGCACCCGAAGTACGGGAGGGCCTGTCGGGGAGCTGTTTTTT.

The chain has TRBV28 and TRBJ1-4; 9 nucleotides agree with TRBD1. CDR1 and CDR2 from the germline V gene are MDHEN and SYDVKM. CDR3 length: 13 amino acids. V shed 8 bases and J 9 bases; nucleotides not matched to a gene: 7. This CDR3 is CASQGQGSKKLFF. In DNA, the CDR3 is TGTGCCAGCCAGGGACAGGGATCGAAAAAACTGTTTTTT.

The gene calls are TRBV30 and TRBJ1-2, with 9 bases that match TRBD1. Trimming cost V 7 bases and J 8 bases; bases outside gene matches: 11. Germline V gene lookup returns CDR1 GTSNPN and CDR2 SVGIG (reference sequence). This CDR3 has 13 amino acids. The DNA of the CDR3 is TGTGCCTCTTCCGGGACAGGGATAGGGGGCTACACCTTC. As protein: CASSGTGIGGYTF.

The chain couples TRBV11-3 to TRBJ2-3; 8 positions match TRBD2. Germline CDR1 and CDR2: SGHNT and YENEEA. The CDR3 length is 14 residues. V shed 5 bases and J 8 bases; nucleotides not matched to a gene: 9. CDR3 in DNA: TGTGCCAGCAGCCGAAGGGGACTAGGAACTACGCAGTATTTT. It codes for CASSRRGLGTTQYF.

In its sample, this clone was seen a few times. The chain uses TRBV11-1 and TRBJ2-5; 8 nucleotides match TRBD1. Germline loops: CDR1 SGHAT, CDR2 FQDESV (reference sequence). V lost 7 bases and J lost 4; bases outside the gene matches: 8. This CDR3 comprises 14 residues. CDR3 region: CASTFGQGGETQYF. CDR3 coding DNA: TGTGCCAGCACCTTCGGACAGGGAGGAGAGACCCAGTACTTC.

The CDR3: CASSPGQGFREQYF. DNA of the CDR3: TGTGCCAGCAGCCCGGGACAGGGGTTTCGCGAGCAGTACTTC. This rearrangement joins TRBV28 to TRBJ2-7, with 10 bases lining up with TRBD1. Losses at the gene ends were 6 bases for V and 6 bases for J; bases not matched to a gene: 8. Germline CDR1 and CDR2: MDHEN and SYDVKM. CDR3 length: 14 residues.

The J gene is TRBJ1-5, the V gene TRBV19; TRBD1 agrees at 11 bases. The CDR3 sequence is 16 residues long. The J segment lost 4 bases and the V segment lost 5 bases, leaving 7 bases of the junction unmatched. Germline V lookup: CDR1 LNHDA, CDR2 SQIVND (reference sequence). CDR3 region: CASSDTGTGGNQPQHF. The DNA for the CDR3 is TGTGCCAGTAGTGATACCGGGACAGGGGGGAATCAGCCCCAGCATTTT. Full variable domain (outside the CDR3, taken from reference TRBV19 and TRBJ1-5): DGGITQSPKYLFRKEGQNVTLSCEQNLNHDAMYWYRQDPGQGLRLIYYSQIVNDFQKGDIAEGYSVSREKKESFPLTVTSAQKNPTAFYLCASSDTGTGGNQPQHFGDGTRLSIL.

The chain carries TRBV5-8 and TRBJ2-7; TRBD2 matches at 11 bases. The length of the CDR3 is 15 residues. CDR1 SGHTS and CDR2 YDEGEE come from the germline V gene. The V segment lost 4 bases and the J segment 1 base; nucleotides outside the gene matches: 4. This CDR3 reads CASSMGLAESYEQYF. Here the CDR3 DNA reads TGTGCCAGCAGCATGGGACTAGCGGAGTCCTACGAGCAGTACTTC.

The V and J genes are TRBV2 and TRBJ2-5, with D possibly TRBD2 on 5 matching bases. Germline CDR1 reads SNHLY; CDR2 reads FYNNEI. The CDR3 length is 12 residues. Trimming cost V 6 bases and J 5 bases, with 10 bases left between them. The CDR3 DNA follows: TGTGCCAGCAGCCGGGAATCGGAGACCCAGTACTTC. Protein sequence: CASSRESETQYF.

The chain employs TRBV30 and TRBJ2-7; the D gene is possibly TRBD2 (7 bases). From germline, CDR1 is GTSNPN and CDR2 SVGIG (reference sequence). The CDR3 loop spans 14 amino acids. V was cut by 5 bases and J by 7 bases, with 21 bases left in between. The chain's CDR3 is CAWGRGQDPWEQYF. The DNA for the CDR3 is TGTGCCTGGGGGCGGGGGCAAGACCCTTGGGAGCAGTACTTC. The full variable domain, in which reference TRBV30 and TRBJ2-7 provide the parts outside the CDR3, is SQTIHQWPATLVQPVGSPLSLECTVEGTSNPNLYWYRQAAGRGLQLLFYSVGIGQISSEVPQNLSASRPQDRQFILSSKKLLLSDSGFYLCAWGRGQDPWEQYFGPGTRLTVT.

The V and J genes are TRBV6-4 and TRBJ2-7, with 10 bases fitting TRBD1. The V gene's germline CDR1 is MRHNA and CDR2 SNTAGT. The CDR3 totals 16 residues. V dropped 6 bases and J dropped 3; count of bases not matched to a gene: 11. The CDR3 spells CASRRGRDRGNYEQYF. DNA of the CDR3: TGTGCCAGCAGGAGGGGCCGGGACAGGGGTAACTACGAGCAGTACTTC.

V and J are TRBV10-3 and TRBJ2-7; weak D call: TRBD1 (6 bases). CDR1 is ENHRY and CDR2 is SYGVKD in the germline V gene. V lost 10 bases and J lost 1, with 17 bases in between. The CDR3 runs 14 residues. This chain's CDR3 is CATKRQRGSYEQYF. The DNA of the CDR3 is TGTGCCACTAAGAGACAGAGGGGGTCCTACGAGCAGTACTTC.

The V call is TRBV30, the J call TRBJ2-5; D perhaps matches TRBD2 (6 bases). The CDR3 spans 12 residues. Trimming removed 4 bases from V and 4 bases from J, with 10 bases in between. Germline V gene sequence: CDR1 GTSNPN, CDR2 SVGIG (reference sequence). CDR3 residues: CAWTGRGETQYF. The CDR3 bases are TGTGCCTGGACAGGGCGGGGAGAGACCCAGTACTTC.

This clone appeared a few times. The chain's CDR3 is CASSGVTGGAEQYF. The CDR3 nucleotides are TGTGCCAGCAGTGGTGTGACAGGGGGCGCCGAGCAGTACTTC. The chain is built from TRBV6-1 and TRBJ2-7, with 10 bases fitting TRBD1. The germline V gene encodes CDR1 MNHNS and CDR2 SASEGT. With 4 bases clipped from V and 6 bases from J, the junction kept 6 bases outside the gene matches. This CDR3 has 14 amino acids.

The V and J genes are TRBV5-1 and TRBJ1-1; a possible D gene is TRBD1 (6 bases). CDR3 length: 15 amino acids. CDR1 and CDR2 (germline): SGHRS, YFSETQ. With 0 bases removed from V and 4 bases from J, the gap between germline ends came to 13 bases. In nucleotides, the CDR3 is TGCGCCAGCAGCTTGGCCGCAGGGGTGGGCACTGAAGCTTTCTTT. Protein: CASSLAAGVGTEAFF.

The chain couples TRBV15 to TRBJ2-7, with 8 nucleotides matching TRBD2. This CDR3 region has 14 residues. V lost 3 bases, J lost 3 bases, and 4 bases stayed unmatched. Germline V gene data show CDR1 as LNHNV and CDR2 as YYDKDF (reference sequence). The CDR3 sequence: CATSSHGTSYEQYF. CDR3 DNA sequence: TGTGCCACCAGCAGCCATGGGACTAGCTACGAGCAGTACTTC.

The V call is TRBV30, the J call TRBJ1-1; D may be TRBD1 (5 bases). Trimming removed 2 bases at V and 5 bases at J, with 12 bases between. The CDR3 covers 13 residues. Germline values: CDR1 GTSNPN, CDR2 SVGIG (reference sequence). CDR3 in DNA: TGTGCCTGGAGTCTAGGGACGGGGACTGAAGCTTTCTTT. Protein sequence: CAWSLGTGTEAFF.